The 27 T cell receptor beta chains listed next were all sequenced from one sample in a study of STAT5B mutations in CD4+ large granular lymphocyte leukemia. The data were produced by immunoSEQ multiplex PCR, yet TCRdb's version contains in-frame clones alone and is incomplete. The sample carries 20,000 to 25,000 clones, roughly three quarters recorded once. Sequenced material: CD4+ T cells from blood buffy coats. The receptors were gathered from a human donor in good health.

The gene calls are TRBV4-3 and TRBJ1-2; possible D gene TRBD1, 5 bases. Germline CDR1 is LGHNA and CDR2 is YSLEER. The CDR3 sequence is 15 residues long. Trimming pared 1 base from V and 8 bases from J, leaving 17 bases between. CDR3 protein: CASSQARGVSGGYTF. The CDR3 DNA follows: TGCGCCAGCAGCCAAGCGAGGGGAGTTTCTGGCGGCTACACCTTC.

The chain links TRBV28 to TRBJ1-2, with D unresolved. The length of the CDR3 is 14 residues. With 3 bases removed from V and 0 bases from J, the gap between germline ends came to 8 bases. Germline CDR1 reads MDHEN; CDR2 reads SYDVKM. This CDR3 is CASSLGGSNYGYTF. The CDR3 coding sequence is TGTGCCAGCAGTTTGGGTGGGTCTAACTATGGCTACACCTTC.

The chain is built from TRBV6-5 and TRBJ1-5, with D possibly being TRBD1 (6 bases). V was clipped by 6 bases and J by 6 bases, with 12 bases between them. This CDR3 is built from 13 residues. Germline loops: CDR1 MNHEY, CDR2 SVGAGI. In nucleotides, the CDR3 is TGTGCCAGCAGGGGGGGGGCCGCTCAGCCCCAGCATTTT. Its translation: CASRGGAAQPQHF.

The V and J genes are TRBV6-1 and TRBJ2-3; 9 nucleotides match TRBD2. J was trimmed by 5 bases and V by 4 bases; bases with no gene match: 10. The germline gives CDR1 MNHNS, CDR2 SASEGT. The CDR3 totals 16 residues. The CDR3 sequence is CASSARLAARGDTQYF. CDR3 sequence (DNA): TGTGCCAGCAGTGCCCGACTAGCGGCTCGGGGAGATACGCAGTATTTT.

This clone was picked up one time. The chain links TRBV5-6 to TRBJ2-3; D gene ambiguous. The germline V gene has CDR1 SGHDT and CDR2 YYEEEE. Trimming stripped 4 bases from V and 2 bases from J, with 5 bases between. This CDR3 region has 12 residues. The CDR3 here is CASSRDTDTQYF. CDR3 DNA: TGTGCCAGCAGCCGCGACACAGATACGCAGTATTTT.

This clone was detected only a few times. V usage is TRBV4-3 and J usage is TRBJ1-3; 9 bases match TRBD1. CDR1 LGHNA and CDR2 YSLEER come from the germline V gene. The CDR3 length is 17 residues. The V gene end was trimmed by 0 bases and the J gene end by 4 bases; junction bases not matched to a gene: 7. The CDR3 DNA is TGCGCCAGCAGCCAAGAGCTCCCTGGGACAGGGGGAAACACCATATATTTT. Protein: CASSQELPGTGGNTIYF.

The V call is TRBV10-2, the J call TRBJ2-1; 7 nucleotides align to TRBD1. This CDR3 comprises 15 residues. Germline V gives CDR1 WSHSY, CDR2 SAAADI. The V gene end was trimmed by 3 bases and the J gene end by 14 bases; junction bases not matched to a gene: 16. The CDR3 nucleotides read TGCGCCAGCAGTGATTCTGCGAATGGTAGGGGGCGGGAGTTCTTC. This translates into CASSDSANGRGREFF.

This clone was seen more than once but under ten times. This chain uses TRBV19 with TRBJ1-2; no definite D call. The CDR3 length is 16 residues. CDR1 is LNHDA, CDR2 SQIVND, per germline (reference sequence). V lost 2 bases, J lost 5 bases, and 18 bases lay in between. Written as DNA, the CDR3 is TGTGCCAGTAGTATATCGCCGACAAGAAGTACATATGGCTACACCTTC. It yields the protein CASSISPTRSTYGYTF.

This clone was observed a few times. This sequence joins TRBV7-8 and TRBJ1-1; TRBD1 aligns across 11 bases. Germline V gives CDR1 SGHVS, CDR2 FQNEAQ. This CDR3 has 14 residues. The V segment lost 5 bases and the J segment 11 bases; nucleotides outside the gene matches: 10. CDR3 residues: CASSVRDRGFRAFF. The CDR3 DNA sequence: TGTGCCAGCAGCGTTCGGGACAGGGGGTTTAGGGCTTTCTTT.

The chain couples TRBV11-2 to TRBJ1-4; 7 bases are a match to TRBD1. The CDR3 length is 14 residues. Germline CDR1 SGHAT, CDR2 FQNNGV. V trimming: 6 bases; J trimming: 8 bases; junction bases outside the gene matches: 9. In DNA form, the CDR3 reads TGTGCCAGCAGACCTCAGGGGGGGAGAGAAAAACTGTTTTTT. Amino acid sequence: CASRPQGGREKLFF.

The chain carries TRBV5-4 and TRBJ2-4, with D perhaps assigned TRBD1 or TRBD2 (6 bases each). Germline V gene sequence: CDR1 SGHNT, CDR2 YYREEE (reference sequence). CDR3 length equals 15 residues. V lost 4 bases and J lost 3, with 14 bases in between. The CDR3 DNA reads TGTGCCAGCAGCGTGGGGGGCTTTGACAAAAACATTCAGTACTTC. Its protein is CASSVGGFDKNIQYF.

V is TRBV12-5 and J is TRBJ1-1; D not resolved. The CDR3 consists of 14 residues. Trimming took 0 bases from V and 7 from J, leaving 12 bases between them. CDR1 and CDR2 from the germline V gene are LGHNT and FRNRAP. The CDR3 reads CASGLVLGGFEAFF. The CDR3 DNA is TGTGCTAGTGGTTTGGTACTTGGCGGTTTTGAAGCTTTCTTT.

As DNA, the CDR3 is TGCGCCAGCAGTATAGCCGGCCATAATGAAAAACTGTTTTTT. This gives the protein CASSIAGHNEKLFF. The chain uses TRBV4-3 and TRBJ1-4; D gene ambiguous. Trimming took 6 bases from V and 4 from J, leaving 12 bases between them. The CDR3 extends over 14 amino acids. In germline, CDR1 is LGHNA, CDR2 YSLEER.

On this clone: At the DNA level, this CDR3 is encoded by other sequences in the same sample as well. The rearrangement joins TRBV5-1 to TRBJ2-5; D is perhaps TRBD1 or TRBD2 (6 bases each). The germline CDR1 and CDR2 sequences are SGHRS and YFSETQ. V lost 4 bases and J lost 5, with 12 bases in between. The CDR3 runs to 13 residues. Here the CDR3 DNA reads TGCGCCAGCAGCCTCAGGGGAGGCGAGACCCAGTACTTC. This codes for CASSLRGGETQYF.

This clone was seen a few times. The chain recombines TRBV6-6 with TRBJ1-1; D is undetermined. The germline V and J ends were trimmed by 8 bases and 11 bases, with 21 bases remaining between them. CDR1 is MNHNY and CDR2 is SVGAGI in the germline V gene (reference sequence). CDR3 length equals 13 residues. The CDR3 sequence: CASQTEVVSAAFF. CDR3 in DNA: TGTGCCAGCCAAACTGAGGTAGTGAGTGCCGCTTTCTTT.

The chain is built from TRBV5-5 and TRBJ2-7; TRBD2 matches 7 bases. The V segment lost 3 bases and the J segment 7 bases; nucleotides outside the gene matches: 4. This CDR3 region has 12 residues. From germline, CDR1 is SGHKS and CDR2 YYEKEE (reference sequence). The CDR3 nucleotides are TGTGCCAGCAGCTCGAGGGGAGGGGAGCAGTACTTC. Translated: CASSSRGGEQYF.

V is TRBV9 and J is TRBJ2-2; maybe TRBD2 (5 bases). This CDR3 contains 16 residues. CDR1 is SGDLS, CDR2 YYNGEE, per germline. Between the trimmed V and J ends, which lost 0 bases and 4 bases, there was a span of 13 bases. CDR3 in amino acids: CASSVATGKGTGELFF. CDR3 nucleotides: TGTGCCAGCAGCGTAGCTACCGGGAAGGGCACCGGGGAGCTGTTTTTT.

In this sample, this clone turned up a few times. The CDR3 loop is CASRSRQRNSNTEAFF. Here the CDR3 DNA reads TGTGCCAGCCGGAGTAGGCAGCGGAACTCGAACACTGAAGCTTTCTTT. The chain combines TRBV2 with TRBJ1-1; D call uncertain. V was shortened by 8 bases and J by 1 base, with 20 bases between the two germline ends. CDR1 and CDR2 from the germline V gene are SNHLY and FYNNEI. This CDR3 spans 16 amino acids.

This clone has just one count. The chain is built from TRBV5-1 and TRBJ2-7, with D unresolved. Germline V gene sequence: CDR1 SGHRS, CDR2 YFSETQ. V lost 6 bases, J lost 1 base, and 17 bases lay in between. This CDR3 has 15 residues. The CDR3 spells CASKLDWPSSYEQYF. DNA for the CDR3: TGCGCCAGCAAACTTGACTGGCCTTCATCCTACGAGCAGTACTTC.

In DNA, the CDR3 is TGTGCCAGCAGTGAAACGGGAGCCAAAAACATTCAGTACTTC. Translated: CASSETGAKNIQYF. The gene calls are TRBV25-1 and TRBJ2-4; D not resolved. This CDR3 contains 14 residues. Per the germline V gene, CDR1 is MGHDK and CDR2 is SYGVNS. Trimming took off 2 bases at V and 0 bases at J, with 5 bases between the two ends.

This clone turned up a few times. The chain combines TRBV6-5 with TRBJ1-3; D not resolved. Trimming took 0 bases from V and 0 from J, leaving 9 bases between them. Germline lookup yields CDR1 MNHEY and CDR2 SVGAGI. This CDR3 comprises 16 residues. CDR3 sequence: CASSYSVQSSGNTIYF. The CDR3 coding sequence is TGTGCCAGCAGTTACTCCGTACAGAGCTCTGGAAACACCATATATTTT.

The J gene is TRBJ1-2, the V gene TRBV5-1, with D maybe TRBD1 (5 bases). CDR1 and CDR2 (germline): SGHRS, YFSETQ. This CDR3 is built from 14 residues. V was clipped by 4 bases and J by 1 base, with 11 bases between them. This CDR3 reads CASSPGTGNYGYTF. CDR3 DNA sequence: TGCGCCAGCAGCCCCGGGACGGGTAACTATGGCTACACCTTC.

The gene calls are TRBV25-1 and TRBJ2-7, with D perhaps matching TRBD1 (6 bases). The V end lost 3 bases, the J end lost 2 bases, and 17 bases lay between the germline ends. Germline V CDR1 and CDR2: MGHDK, SYGVNS. This CDR3 has 16 amino acids. In DNA, the CDR3 is TGTGCCAGCAGTGAGCCTTCCGGACAGACACCCTACGAGCAGTACTTC. Translated: CASSEPSGQTPYEQYF.

Only a few counts were recorded for this clone. This chain connects TRBV14 to TRBJ1-1; D ambiguous. The CDR3 has 13 residues. Germline V gene lookup returns CDR1 SGHDN and CDR2 FVKESK. Trimming shortened V by 5 bases and J by 3 bases, and 10 bases separated the two germline ends. In DNA form, the CDR3 reads TGTGCCAGCAGCAGTCGACGGGACACTGAAGCTTTCTTT. Translated, it gives CASSSRRDTEAFF.

The chain recombines TRBV2 with TRBJ1-4, with TRBD1 identical over 7 bases. Per the germline V gene, CDR1 is SNHLY and CDR2 is FYNNEI. The CDR3 length is 12 residues. The V segment lost 10 bases and the J segment 8 bases; nucleotides outside the gene matches: 7. The CDR3 DNA sequence: TGTGCCACCCGACAGGGAGGCGAAAAACTGTTTTTT. This codes for CATRQGGEKLFF.

This clone was seen a handful of times. J is TRBJ1-1 and V is TRBV9, with a weak D call TRBD1 (5 bases). Germline lookup yields CDR1 SGDLS and CDR2 YYNGEE. The CDR3 runs 15 residues. V lost 1 base to trimming and J lost 8 bases, with 18 bases between them. CDR3 sequence reads: CASSVLGTQTQEAFF. The CDR3 bases are TGTGCCAGCAGCGTACTCGGGACGCAGACCCAGGAAGCTTTCTTT.

This clone has just a few counts. The V call is TRBV2, the J call TRBJ1-5; D gene unclear. The CDR3 consists of 14 residues. Germline V gene data show CDR1 as SNHLY and CDR2 as FYNNEI. V lost 3 bases, J lost 1 base, and 7 bases lay in between. CDR3: CASSEMRSNQPQHF. In nucleotides, the CDR3 is TGTGCCAGCAGTGAGATGAGAAGCAATCAGCCCCAGCATTTT.